The clone carrying this T cell receptor beta chain appeared once. The antigen is not known. These data originate in a study of shared clonotypes between healthy human individuals. About the research overall: Samples came from two female and a few male donors aged 18 to 49.

The length of the CDR3 is 16 residues. V was pared by 1 base and J by 5 bases, with 8 bases of the junction left unmatched. Germline values: CDR1 SGHNT, CDR2 YENEEA. Study-level points and caveats: Only blood was sampled, and tissue TCR repertoires likely differ from blood ones. Of the naive CD4 clonotypes, around 5.2% were shared across four donors. Clonotype sharing among donors was expected to depend on sequencing depth.

Naive CD8 cells, CD45RO-negative and positively selected for CCR7, excluded terminally differentiated effector memory CD45RA+ cells. Sequenced by immunoSEQ multiplex PCR; TCRdb stores in-frame clones only, minus some. Of around 1.9 million clones listed, just over 90% are singletons. This clonotype was obtained from a man younger than 35 in good health. Some clones in this sample may be carry-over from other donors' samples. Sample: naive CD8+ T cells from PBMCs. The genes are TRBV11-3 and TRBJ1-5; 7 nucleotides agree with TRBD1. The CDR3 DNA sequence: TGTGCCAGCAGCTTAGCCCCCGGACAGGTTCATCAGCCCCAGCATTTT. It is translated as CASSLAPGQVHQPQHF.